The 9 T cell receptor beta chains presented below share a single source sample, sequenced in a study of T cell changes during pregnancy in multiple sclerosis. The table came from immunoSEQ multiplex PCR; TCRdb's copy has only in-frame clones and leaves some out. The sample carries approximately 50,000 clones, 92% recorded once. The source was CD4+ T cells from peripheral blood mononuclear cells, collected after pregnancy. All receptors derive from a female donor with multiple sclerosis, enrolled in a pregnancy study.

The chain is built from TRBV5-1 and TRBJ2-7, with 9 bases lining up with TRBD2. The germline CDR1 and CDR2 sequences are SGHRS and YFSETQ. J was trimmed by 2 bases and V by 6 bases; bases with no gene match: 3. The CDR3 extends over 13 amino acids. CDR3 residues: CASKSSGTYEQYF. CDR3 DNA sequence: TGCGCCAGCAAATCTAGCGGGACCTACGAGCAGTACTTC. Together with reference TRBV5-1 and TRBJ2-7, the CDR3 gives the full variable domain: KAGVTQTPRYLIKTRGQQVTLSCSPISGHRSVSWYQQTPGQGLQFLFEYFSETQRNKGNFPGRFSGRQFSNSRSEMNVSTLELGDSALYLCASKSSGTYEQYFGPGTRLTVT.

The V and J genes are TRBV5-4 and TRBJ2-6; the D gene is possibly TRBD2 (5 bases). CDR1 and CDR2 from the germline V gene are SGHNT and YYREEE (reference sequence). The V and J ends lost 2 bases and 2 bases respectively, with 8 bases between them. The CDR3 totals 15 residues. CDR3 DNA sequence: TGTGCCAGCAGCTTCGGGGTTACTGGGGCCAACGTCCTGACTTTC. Its translation is CASSFGVTGANVLTF.

This clone has a single count. V usage is TRBV4-3 and J usage is TRBJ2-1; a possible D gene is TRBD2 (5 bases). V dropped 1 base and J dropped 9 bases, with 16 bases sitting between them. The CDR3 is made up of 15 amino acids. Germline assignment: CDR1 LGHNA and CDR2 YSLEER. The CDR3 bases are TGCGCCAGCAGCCAAGCCGGGCCTGGCGGGTCTGAGCAGTTCTTC. Residues: CASSQAGPGGSEQFF.

This rearrangement joins TRBV23-1 to TRBJ1-4, with D maybe TRBD1 (6 bases). TRBV23-1 is filed as an ORF, its function uncertain. The length of the CDR3 is 16 residues. V lost 1 base, J lost 9 bases, and 18 bases lay in between. CDR3 DNA: TGCGCCAGCAGTCAATGGGACACGCGGCACGGGAAAAAACTGTTTTTT. Translation: CASSQWDTRHGKKLFF.

This clone showed up just once. The J gene is TRBJ2-1, the V gene TRBV12-2; the DNA was not used to check the table's D call, TRBD2. TRBV12-2 is designated a pseudogene. This CDR3 contains 16 residues. The CDR3 nucleotides read TGTGCAAGTCGCTTAGAAGGCGGGAGGGCCTTCGCTGAGCAGTTCTTC. Translated, it gives CASRLEGGRAFAEQFF.

This chain uses TRBV30 with TRBJ1-2, with 8 positions matching TRBD1. The V and J ends lost 5 bases and 4 bases, in that order; junction bases with no gene match: 3. CDR3 size: 12 residues. The germline gives CDR1 GTSNPN, CDR2 SVGIG (reference sequence). CDR3 residues: CAWWTGSYGYTF. DNA of the CDR3: TGTGCCTGGTGGACAGGGAGCTATGGCTACACCTTC.

This chain links TRBV12-5 with TRBJ2-1, with 9 bases aligning to TRBD2. Germline CDR1 and CDR2: LGHNT and FRNRAP. J was trimmed by 8 bases and V by 1 base; bases with no gene match: 18. The CDR3 is 19 residues long. The CDR3 is CASGLALAGLGVRSYEQFF. The CDR3 region has the DNA TGTGCTAGTGGTTTGGCTCTAGCGGGATTAGGTGTTCGTTCGTATGAGCAGTTCTTC. The whole variable domain, remainder taken from reference TRBV12-5 and TRBJ2-1, is DARVTQTPRHKVTEMGQEVTMRCQPILGHNTVFWYRQTMMQGLELLAYFRNRAPLDDSGMPKDRFSAEMPDATLATLKIQPSEPRDSAVYFCASGLALAGLGVRSYEQFFGPGTRLTVL.

The chain has TRBV10-3 and TRBJ1-1; D is unresolved. V lost 7 bases and J lost 0, with 9 bases in between. Germline lookup yields CDR1 ENHRY and CDR2 SYGVKD. The CDR3 is 13 residues long. The DNA of the CDR3 is TGTGCCATCACTCTGACACTGAACACTGAAGCTTTCTTT. Protein: CAITLTLNTEAFF.

The chain has TRBV5-4 and TRBJ2-7; 14 bases agree with TRBD2. CDR1 is SGHNT and CDR2 is YYREEE in the germline V gene (reference sequence). Unmatched junction bases numbered 7, after V lost 4 bases and J lost 4 bases. The CDR3 loop spans 16 amino acids. In nucleotides, the CDR3 is TGTGCCAGCAGCAAGGGACTAGCGGGAGAGACGTACGAGCAGTACTTC. Amino acid sequence: CASSKGLAGETYEQYF.